These T cell receptor beta chains were read from a single sample in a study of blood T cell repertoires in COVID-19. Some clones are missing from TCRdb's copy, which holds only in-frame ones; the method was immunoSEQ multiplex PCR. The sample yields fewer than 250,000 clones, 65% to 80% seen once. The sequenced material came from peripheral blood. The receptor source for this set is a woman aged 50 to 60 with acute or convalescent COVID-19. Each CDR3 is given with its conserved first and last residue. D genes are given only for firm matches. Not every row has a clone size; where given, it reads once, few, many or a size class.

v_gene	d_gene	j_gene	abundance	CDR3aa	CDR3nt
TRBV28	.	TRBJ2-1	.	CASSLWGRNADEQFF	TGTGCCAGCAGTTTATGGGGCAGGAATGCAGATGAGCAGTTCTTC
TRBV27	.	TRBJ2-3	.	CASSPTSGDTQYF	TGTGCCAGCAGCCCAACCTCAGGGGATACGCAGTATTTT
TRBV19	TRBD1	TRBJ1-5	.	CASSIVPGGSNQPQHF	TGTGCCAGTAGTATAGTTCCAGGGGGAAGCAATCAGCCCCAGCATTTT
TRBV3-1/TRBV3-2	TRBD2	TRBJ2-1	.	CASSQEWTSGVNYNEQFF	TGTGCCAGCAGCCAAGAATGGACTAGCGGGGTCAACTACAATGAGCAGTTCTTC
TRBV7-2	.	TRBJ1-2	.	CASSLRANYGYTF	TGTGCCAGCAGCCTCAGGGCTAACTATGGCTACACCTTC
TRBV7-2	.	TRBJ1-1	.	CASSLKRGTEAFF	TGTGCCAGCAGCTTGAAGAGGGGGACTGAAGCTTTCTTT
TRBV19	.	TRBJ2-2	few	CASSMSLNTGELFF	TGTGCCAGTAGTATGTCTTTGAACACCGGGGAGCTGTTTTTT
TRBV28	.	TRBJ2-7	.	CASSSGTKYYEQYF	TGTGCCAGCAGCTCAGGGACAAAATACTACGAGCAGTACTTC
TRBV2	.	TRBJ1-5	few	CASMLDGAISNQPQHF	TGTGCCAGCATGCTAGACGGAGCGATAAGCAATCAGCCCCAGCATTTT
TRBV2	.	TRBJ1-3	.	CASTHRGPPGNTIYF	TGTGCCAGCACTCATAGGGGTCCGCCTGGAAACACCATATATTTT
TRBV18	.	TRBJ1-1	once	CASSKPLQGNTEAFF	TGTGCCAGCTCAAAACCTTTACAGGGGAACACTGAAGCTTTCTTT
TRBV19	.	TRBJ2-7	many	CASTGHSSYEQYF	TGTGCCAGTACGGGACATAGCTCCTACGAGCAGTACTTC
TRBV18	.	TRBJ2-1	.	CASSPDWTYNEQFF	TGTGCCAGCTCACCGGACTGGACCTACAATGAGCAGTTCTTC
TRBV14	TRBD2	TRBJ2-2	few	CASSRGLAVNTGELFF	TGTGCCAGCAGCCGGGGACTAGCCGTTAACACCGGGGAGCTGTTTTTT
TRBV7-6	TRBD1	TRBJ2-7	few	CASSPTYRGRDGEQYF	TGTGCCAGCAGCCCAACCTACAGGGGGCGGGATGGCGAGCAGTACTTC
TRBV6-1	TRBD1	TRBJ1-2	.	CASSVTGGGRVSYGYTF	TGTGCCAGCAGTGTGACAGGGGGCGGGAGGGTAAGCTATGGCTACACCTTC
TRBV27	.	TRBJ1-4	.	CASSLLGEGSANEKLFF	TGTGCCAGCAGTTTATTAGGGGAGGGTTCGGCTAATGAAAAACTGTTTTTT
TRBV6-5	.	TRBJ2-1	.	CASTFGRGKYNEQFF	TGTGCCAGCACTTTCGGGCGGGGCAAATACAATGAGCAGTTCTTC
TRBV5-6	.	TRBJ2-7	.	CASKFEGVKSEQYF	TGTGCCAGCAAATTTGAGGGGGTAAAAAGCGAGCAGTACTTC
TRBV7-9	TRBD2	TRBJ2-2	.	CASSLGGLATGELFF	TGTGCCAGCAGCTTAGGGGGACTAGCGACCGGGGAGCTGTTTTTT
TRBV7-8	TRBD2	TRBJ2-2	.	CASSLVSGANTGELFF	TGTGCCAGCAGCTTAGTCAGCGGGGCGAACACCGGGGAGCTGTTTTTT
TRBV5-1	TRBD1	TRBJ1-1	few	CASKPKQGGNTEAFF	TGCGCCAGCAAACCGAAACAGGGGGGGAACACTGAAGCTTTCTTT
TRBV7-2	TRBD1	TRBJ2-7	.	CASSLSQGDEQYF	TGTGCCAGCAGCTTAAGTCAGGGGGACGAGCAGTACTTC
TRBV2	TRBD1	TRBJ2-1	.	CASSKDRGLYNEQFF	TGTGCCAGCAGCAAGGACAGGGGGCTTTACAATGAGCAGTTCTTC
TRBV6-5	.	TRBJ2-1	.	CASTKGGSPNEQFF	TGTGCCAGCACTAAAGGGGGTAGCCCCAATGAGCAGTTCTTC
TRBV6-6	.	TRBJ2-2	.	CASSYSEGVRGELFF	TGTGCCAGCAGTTACTCAGAGGGGGTTAGGGGGGAGCTGTTTTTT
TRBV29-1	.	TRBJ1-6	.	CSALEGSYNSPLHF	TGCAGCGCCTTGGAGGGGTCCTATAATTCACCCCTCCACTTT
TRBV27	.	TRBJ1-6	.	CASRTARGYYNSPLHF	TGTGCCAGCAGAACCGCCCGGGGATACTATAATTCACCCCTCCACTTT
TRBV5-6	.	TRBJ1-1	.	CASSKLMRENTEAFF	TGTGCCAGCTCGAAATTAATGAGGGAAAACACTGAAGCTTTCTTT
TRBV7-2	.	TRBJ1-2	.	CASSLGPAYGYTF	TGTGCCAGCAGCTTGGGGCCCGCTTACGGCTACACCTTC
TRBV20-1	.	TRBJ2-1	.	CSASTSMNEQFF	TGCAGTGCTAGTACTAGTATGAATGAGCAGTTCTTC
TRBV7-2	TRBD2	TRBJ2-1	.	CASSLTSGGGNEQFF	TGTGCCAGCAGCCTAACTAGCGGGGGAGGGAATGAGCAGTTCTTC
TRBV7-8	TRBD2	TRBJ2-7	once	CASSLGGMRQQYF	TGTGCCAGCAGTTTGGGGGGGATGCGGCAACAGTACTTC
TRBV7-2	.	TRBJ2-5	.	CASSLFLGLQETQYF	TGTGCCAGCAGCTTATTCCTTGGCCTCCAAGAGACCCAGTACTTC
TRBV24-1	.	TRBJ2-1	once	CATSEAGTGGLGEQFF	TGTGCCACCAGTGAGGCCGGGACTGGGGGTCTGGGTGAGCAGTTCTTC
TRBV28	TRBD1	TRBJ1-4	.	CASYRGPNEKLFF	TGTGCCAGTTACAGGGGCCCTAATGAAAAACTGTTTTTT
TRBV6-5	TRBD1	TRBJ2-7	.	CAVSQGAQLYEQYF	TGTGCCGTGAGTCAGGGGGCCCAGCTCTACGAGCAGTACTTC